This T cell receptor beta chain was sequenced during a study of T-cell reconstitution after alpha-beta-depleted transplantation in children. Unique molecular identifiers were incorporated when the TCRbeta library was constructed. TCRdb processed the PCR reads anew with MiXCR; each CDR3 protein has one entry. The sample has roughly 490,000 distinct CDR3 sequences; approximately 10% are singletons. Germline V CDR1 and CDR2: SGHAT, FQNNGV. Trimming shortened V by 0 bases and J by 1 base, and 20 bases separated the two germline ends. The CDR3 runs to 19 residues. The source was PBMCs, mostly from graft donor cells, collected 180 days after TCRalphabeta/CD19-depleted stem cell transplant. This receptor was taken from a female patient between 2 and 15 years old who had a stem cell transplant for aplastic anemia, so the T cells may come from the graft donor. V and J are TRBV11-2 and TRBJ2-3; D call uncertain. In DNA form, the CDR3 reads TGTGCCAGCAGCTTAGATTTTACGGCGTCCTACGCGGGCACAGATACGCAGTATTTT. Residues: CASSLDFTASYAGTDTQYF.